This passage covers 5 T cell receptor beta chains from one sample sequenced in a study of cytomegalovirus exposure and HLA in healthy donors. PCR involved 60 Vbeta and 13 Jbeta primers. Generated by immunoSEQ multiplex PCR, the TCRdb table keeps only in-frame clones and is missing some. Of some 90,000 clones listed, 78% are singletons. The sample comprised PBMCs. The origin of the receptors is a male donor in good health and CMV-seropositive.

The chain is built from TRBV7-9 and TRBJ2-1, with 8 bases fitting TRBD1. The V and J ends lost 5 bases and 5 bases, in that order; junction bases with no gene match: 8. The CDR3 spans 15 residues. Germline V gives CDR1 SEHNR, CDR2 FQNEAQ (reference sequence). This CDR3 is CASSRQGRGDNEQFF. The CDR3 region has the DNA TGTGCCAGCAGCCGACAGGGGAGAGGGGACAATGAGCAGTTCTTC.

V is TRBV7-9 and J is TRBJ1-5; 7 bases map to TRBD1. Germline-derived CDR1 and CDR2 are SEHNR and FQNEAQ (reference sequence). The CDR3 has 14 amino acids. With V trimmed by 5 bases and J by 4 bases, 5 bases remained unmatched. This chain's CDR3 is CASSLQGPNQPQHF. Written as DNA, the CDR3 is TGTGCCAGCAGCCTACAGGGGCCAAATCAGCCCCAGCATTTT.

The chain uses TRBV5-1 and TRBJ2-7, with 9 bases matching TRBD1. The CDR3 is 16 amino acids. V lost 0 bases, J lost 6 bases, and 10 bases stayed unmatched. Germline V gives CDR1 SGHRS, CDR2 YFSETQ. The chain's CDR3 is CASSLVSGTGSSEQYF. The CDR3 bases are TGCGCCAGCAGCTTGGTATCTGGGACAGGGTCGTCCGAGCAGTACTTC.

V gene TRBV27 combines with J gene TRBJ2-7; tentatively, D is TRBD2 (6 bases). Trimming stripped 3 bases from V and 4 bases from J, with 13 bases between. In germline, CDR1 is MNHEY, CDR2 SMNVEV (reference sequence). The CDR3 is 14 residues long. CDR3 bases: TGTGCCAGCAGTTTGGGGGGAGAAGCGTACGAGCAGTACTTC. Translating it yields CASSLGGEAYEQYF.

This clone appeared a few times. This chain links TRBV6-5 with TRBJ1-1; unclear D gene. Germline CDR1 and CDR2: MNHEY and SVGAGI. This CDR3 has 11 residues. V lost 6 bases and J lost 5, with 7 bases in between. CDR3 DNA sequence: TGTGCCAGCAGAGAGAGGACTGAAGCTTTCTTT. It specifies CASRERTEAFF.